This entry lists 17 T cell receptor beta chains sequenced from one sample in a study of regulatory T cells in long-lasting Graves disease. As for time point: persistent/refractory GD, antithyroid drugs over 5 years with positive TRAb. The TCR library was made from RNA that had been extracted from PBMCs in TRIzol. Assembly of TCR beta libraries relied on iRepertoire HTBI primers together with Arm-PCR of CDR3 regions. TCRdb re-called the multiplex PCR reads with MiXCR, one entry per CDR3 protein. The table shows 700,000 or so distinct CDR3 sequences, with about 32% occurring only once. The sample in question was peripheral blood mononuclear cells (PBMCs), obtained when the disease was refractory, from a patient treated with antithyroid drugs. Receptors were obtained from a female donor with Graves disease.

The chain uses TRBV29-1 and TRBJ1-6, with 8 bases lining up with TRBD1. CDR1 and CDR2 (germline): SQVTM, ANQGSEA. Germline trimming cut 6 bases from V and 8 bases from J; bases unmatched to any gene: 6. There are 13 residues in the CDR3. Here the CDR3 reads CSVGDRNYSPLHF. The CDR3 region has the DNA TGCAGCGTAGGGGACAGGAATTATTCACCCCTCCACTTT.

The V call is TRBV7-3, the J call TRBJ2-1, with 9 bases identical to TRBD2. CDR1 and CDR2 from the germline V gene are SGHTA and FQGTGA. The length of the CDR3 is 15 residues. Losses at the gene ends were 1 base for V and 6 bases for J; bases not matched to a gene: 4. The CDR3 DNA follows: TGTGCCAGCAGCTTAAAACTAGCGGGTCGCAATGAGCAGTTCTTC. Protein product: CASSLKLAGRNEQFF. The full variable domain, in which reference TRBV7-3 and TRBJ2-1 provide the parts outside the CDR3, is GAGVSQTPSNKVTEKGKYVELRCDPISGHTALYWYRQSLGQGPEFLIYFQGTGAADDSGLPNDRFFAVRPEGSVSTLKIQRTERGDSAVYLCASSLKLAGRNEQFFGPGTRLTVL.

The chain employs TRBV6-5 and TRBJ2-1; D remains ambiguous. CDR1 and CDR2 from the germline V gene are MNHEY and SVGAGI. V lost 4 bases, J lost 3 bases, and 7 bases lay in between. CDR3 length: 13 residues. CDR3: CASSSQSYNEQFF. CDR3 nucleotide sequence: TGTGCCAGCAGTTCCCAGAGCTACAATGAGCAGTTCTTC.

J is TRBJ1-5 and V is TRBV20-1; TRBD1 matches at 7 bases. CDR3 length equals 18 residues. CDR1 and CDR2 (germline): DFQATT, SNEGSKA (reference sequence). The V and J ends lost 0 bases and 0 bases, in that order; junction bases with no gene match: 11. The CDR3 coding sequence is TGCAGTGCTAGAGAACAGGGGTATTCGGTATATAGCAATCAGCCCCAGCATTTT. Translated: CSAREQGYSVYSNQPQHF.

The chain carries TRBV7-3 and TRBJ1-1, with 9 bases fitting TRBD1. Germline CDR1 is SGHTA and CDR2 is FQGTGA. The CDR3 length is 17 residues. The V gene end was trimmed by 11 bases and the J gene end by 3 bases; junction bases not matched to a gene: 19. This CDR3 is CAGIPGQGRFTDTEAFF. The CDR3 nucleotides are TGTGCCGGCATCCCCGGACAGGGGCGGTTTACGGACACTGAAGCTTTCTTT. The full variable domain, completed using reference TRBV7-3 and TRBJ1-1, is GAGVSQTPSNKVTEKGKYVELRCDPISGHTALYWYRQSLGQGPEFLIYFQGTGAADDSGLPNDRFFAVRPEGSVSTLKIQRTERGDSAVYLCAGIPGQGRFTDTEAFFGQGTRLTVV.

This rearrangement joins TRBV20-1 to TRBJ1-5; unclear D gene. The CDR3 sequence is 13 residues long. Germline CDR1 and CDR2: DFQATT and SNEGSKA (reference sequence). V lost 6 bases and J 0 bases, leaving 9 bases between the germline ends. CDR3 region: CSARHDSNQPQHF. CDR3 sequence (DNA): TGCAGTGCCAGACACGATAGCAATCAGCCCCAGCATTTT.

This chain links TRBV11-3 with TRBJ2-5, with 10 positions matching TRBD1. Germline loops: CDR1 SGHNT, CDR2 YENEEA. The V gene end was trimmed by 3 bases and the J gene end by 0 bases; junction bases not matched to a gene: 1. CDR3 length: 15 residues. The CDR3 sequence is CASSLGQGYQETQYF. The CDR3 DNA sequence: TGTGCCAGCAGCTTGGGACAGGGGTACCAAGAGACCCAGTACTTC.

This clonotype was picked up many times. The chain uses TRBV11-2 and TRBJ2-7; D might be TRBD2 (6 bases). The CDR3 spans 14 residues. From germline, CDR1 is SGHAT and CDR2 FQNNGV. Trimming took off 3 bases at V and 3 bases at J, with 12 bases between the two ends. CDR3 region: CASSFGSGDYEQYF. In DNA, the CDR3 is TGTGCCAGCAGCTTCGGTAGCGGTGACTACGAGCAGTACTTC.

The rearrangement uses TRBV19 and TRBJ1-1; no clear D. The germline gives CDR1 LNHDA, CDR2 SQIVND (reference sequence). The CDR3 consists of 12 residues. V shed 8 bases and J shed 8 bases, with 15 bases lying between them. The CDR3 region is CASRLGPKEAFF. CDR3 nucleotide sequence: TGTGCCAGTCGCTTAGGCCCCAAGGAAGCTTTCTTT.

The CDR3 loop reads CASSFGGGQLMNTEAFF. Written as DNA, the CDR3 is TGCGCCAGCAGCTTTGGGGGTGGACAACTCATGAACACTGAAGCTTTCTTT. The chain has TRBV5-1 and TRBJ1-1, with a weak D call TRBD1 (5 bases). Per germline, CDR1 SGHRS and CDR2 YFSETQ. Trimming took off 2 bases at V and 0 bases at J, with 17 bases between the two ends. The CDR3 spans 17 residues.

This clonotype turned up a few times. The rearrangement joins TRBV14 to TRBJ1-1; no clear D gene. The V gene lost 7 bases and the J gene lost 0 bases, with 15 bases spanning the gap. CDR3 length: 15 amino acids. Germline CDR1 SGHDN, CDR2 FVKESK. In DNA form, the CDR3 reads TGTGCCAGCAATCGGGTTGTGGGGATGAACACTGAAGCTTTCTTT. Residues: CASNRVVGMNTEAFF.

This clonotype was recorded a few times. The gene calls are TRBV6-2 or TRBV6-3 and TRBJ1-1; 11 bases line up with TRBD1. The ends lost 5 bases at V and 4 bases at J; junction bases unmatched: 6. The CDR3 contains 15 residues. Germline V CDR1 and CDR2: MNHEY, SVGEGT. The CDR3 loop is CASSAPDRGLTEAFF. DNA of the CDR3: TGTGCCAGCAGTGCCCCGGACAGGGGGCTCACTGAAGCTTTCTTT.

This clonotype was detected ten times or more. This chain joins TRBV2 and TRBJ2-7, with D possibly being TRBD2 (6 bases). Germline CDR1 reads SNHLY; CDR2 reads FYNNEI. V gave up 4 bases and J gave up 2 bases, with 12 bases separating them. This CDR3 is 14 amino acids long. In DNA, the CDR3 is TGTGCCAGCAGTGGGGGGGACTCTACCTACGAGCAGTACTTC. Amino acid sequence: CASSGGDSTYEQYF.

As for this clonotype: This sequence may be a read error, since a much larger clone differs from it by one base. The J gene is TRBJ2-5, the V gene TRBV11-2; weak D call: TRBD1 (5 bases). This CDR3 is built from 12 residues. Per the germline V gene, CDR1 is SGHAT and CDR2 is FQNNGV. CDR3 sequence reads: CPSSRFQGTQYF. The CDR3 DNA is TGTCCCAGCAGCCGTTTCCAGGGGACCCAGTACTTC.

The V call is TRBV5-8, the J call TRBJ1-1, with a weak D call TRBD1 (5 bases). The germline V gene encodes CDR1 SGHTS and CDR2 YDEGEE. This CDR3 contains 16 residues. V dropped 0 bases and J dropped 11 bases, with 23 bases sitting between them. CDR3 sequence reads: CASSLEGSGWSFGAFF. The CDR3 DNA sequence: TGTGCCAGCAGCTTGGAGGGGTCAGGATGGTCGTTTGGTGCTTTCTTT.

This clonotype appeared a few times. CDR3 nucleotide sequence: TGTGCCAGCAGTGAATCGTCGACTAGCCGTGAGACCCAGTACTTC. This encodes CASSESSTSRETQYF. V is TRBV2 and J is TRBJ2-5, with 7 bases identical to TRBD2. Germline CDR1 SNHLY, CDR2 FYNNEI. Trimming at V came to 2 bases and at J to 5 bases, leaving 8 bases not matched to a gene. CDR3 length: 15 residues.

This clonotype was counted between two and nine times. The V and J genes are TRBV2 and TRBJ2-1; TRBD2 matches 15 bases. CDR1 SNHLY and CDR2 FYNNEI come from the germline V gene. The V gene end was trimmed by 6 bases and the J gene end by 4 bases; junction bases not matched to a gene: 1. The CDR3 runs to 15 residues. DNA for the CDR3: TGTGCCAGCAGCGGACTAGCGGGAGGGTACAATGAGCAGTTCTTC. Encoded protein: CASSGLAGGYNEQFF. Complete variable domain (other parts from reference TRBV2 and TRBJ2-1): EPEVTQTPSHQVTQMGQEVILRCVPISNHLYFYWYRQILGQKVEFLVSFYNNEISEKSEIFDDQFSVERPDGSNFTLKIRSTKLEDSAMYFCASSGLAGGYNEQFFGPGTRLTVL.